This T cell receptor (beta chain) was identified in a study of blood T cell repertoires in COVID-19. At the level of the study: The United States, Italy and Spain provided the acute and convalescent COVID-19 samples.

Trimming cost V 3 bases and J 2 bases; bases outside gene matches: 10. CDR1 is SGDLS and CDR2 is YYNGEE in the germline V gene. This CDR3 is built from 16 residues. Assay used: immunoSEQ multiplex PCR; TCRdb lists only in-frame clones, some missing. In the table there are fewer than 250,000 clones, over 80% of which are singletons. V gene TRBV9 combines with J gene TRBJ1-2; 7 bases are a match to TRBD1. This sequence was found in an older woman with active or convalescent COVID-19. The sequenced sample was peripheral blood. CDR3 in amino acids: CASSGEGQQLNYGYTF. In nucleotides, the CDR3 is TGTGCCAGCAGCGGAGAGGGACAGCAGTTAAACTATGGCTACACCTTC.